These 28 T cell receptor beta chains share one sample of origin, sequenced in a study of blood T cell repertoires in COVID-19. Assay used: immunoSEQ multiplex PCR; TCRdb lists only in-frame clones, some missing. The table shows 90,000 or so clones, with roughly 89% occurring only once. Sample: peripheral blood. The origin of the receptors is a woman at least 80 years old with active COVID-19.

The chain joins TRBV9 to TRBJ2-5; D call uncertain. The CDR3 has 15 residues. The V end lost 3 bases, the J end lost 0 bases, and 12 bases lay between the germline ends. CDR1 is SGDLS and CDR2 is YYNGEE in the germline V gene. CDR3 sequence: CASSAFTSDQETQYF. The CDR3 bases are TGTGCCAGCAGCGCTTTCACGTCGGACCAAGAGACCCAGTACTTC.

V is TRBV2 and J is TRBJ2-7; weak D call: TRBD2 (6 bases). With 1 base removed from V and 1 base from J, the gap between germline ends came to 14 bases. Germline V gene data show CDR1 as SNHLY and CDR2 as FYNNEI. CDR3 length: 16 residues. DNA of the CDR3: TGTGCCAGCAGTGAAGGGAGGCGGGACTCTTCCTACGAGCAGTACTTC. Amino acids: CASSEGRRDSSYEQYF.

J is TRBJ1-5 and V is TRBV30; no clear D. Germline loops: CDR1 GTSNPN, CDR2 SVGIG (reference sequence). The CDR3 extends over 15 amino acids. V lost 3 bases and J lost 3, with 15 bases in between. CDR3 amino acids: CAWSGVSNPNQPQHF. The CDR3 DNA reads TGTGCCTGGAGCGGGGTCAGCAACCCCAATCAGCCCCAGCATTTT.

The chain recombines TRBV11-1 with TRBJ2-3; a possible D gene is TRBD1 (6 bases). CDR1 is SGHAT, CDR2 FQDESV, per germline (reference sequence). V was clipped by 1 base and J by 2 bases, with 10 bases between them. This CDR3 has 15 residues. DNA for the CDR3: TGTGCCAGCAGCTTAGATACAGGGTACACAGATACGCAGTATTTT. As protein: CASSLDTGYTDTQYF. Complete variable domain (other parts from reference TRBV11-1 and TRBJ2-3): EAEVAQSPRYKITEKSQAVAFWCDPISGHATLYWYRQILGQGPELLVQFQDESVVDDSQLPKDRFSAERLKGVDSTLKIQPAELGDSAMYLCASSLDTGYTDTQYFGPGTRLTVL.

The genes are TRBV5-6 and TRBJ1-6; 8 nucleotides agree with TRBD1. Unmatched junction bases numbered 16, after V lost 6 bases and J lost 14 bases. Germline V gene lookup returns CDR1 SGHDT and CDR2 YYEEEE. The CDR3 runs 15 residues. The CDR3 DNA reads TGTGCCAGCATCAACTGGGACAGGCGGCAGTGGGCCCTCCACTTT. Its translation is CASINWDRRQWALHF. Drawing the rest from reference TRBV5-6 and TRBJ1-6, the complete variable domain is DAGVTQSPTHLIKTRGQQVTLRCSPKSGHDTVSWYQQALGQGPQFIFQYYEEEERQRGNFPDRFSGHQFPNYSSELNVNALLLGDSALYLCASINWDRRQWALHFGNGTRLTVT.

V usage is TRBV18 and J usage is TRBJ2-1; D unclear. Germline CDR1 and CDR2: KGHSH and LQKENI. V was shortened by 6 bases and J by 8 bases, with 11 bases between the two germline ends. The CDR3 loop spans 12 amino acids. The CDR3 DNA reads TGTGCCAGCTCCCTCGGCGCGGATGAGCAGTTCTTC. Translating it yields CASSLGADEQFF.

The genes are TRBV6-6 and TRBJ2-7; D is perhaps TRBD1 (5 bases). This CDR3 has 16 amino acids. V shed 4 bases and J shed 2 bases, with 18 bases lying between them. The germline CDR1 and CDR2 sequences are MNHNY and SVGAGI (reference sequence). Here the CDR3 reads CASSSPWMAGTYEQYF. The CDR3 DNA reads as TGTGCCAGCAGTTCTCCCTGGATGGCAGGGACCTACGAGCAGTACTTC.

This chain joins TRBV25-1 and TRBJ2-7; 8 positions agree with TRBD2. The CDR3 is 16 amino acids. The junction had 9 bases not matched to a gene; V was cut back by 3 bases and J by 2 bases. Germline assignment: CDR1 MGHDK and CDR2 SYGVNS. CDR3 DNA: TGTGCCAGCAGTGAGGGGGAGGGACTAGGGGCCTACGAGCAGTACTTC. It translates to CASSEGEGLGAYEQYF.

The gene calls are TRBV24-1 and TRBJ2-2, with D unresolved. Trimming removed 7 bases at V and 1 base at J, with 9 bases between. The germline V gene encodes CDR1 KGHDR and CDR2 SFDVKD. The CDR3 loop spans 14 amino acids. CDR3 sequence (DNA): TGTGCCACCAGGCGGTCAGAGAACACCGGGGAGCTGTTTTTT. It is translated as CATRRSENTGELFF.

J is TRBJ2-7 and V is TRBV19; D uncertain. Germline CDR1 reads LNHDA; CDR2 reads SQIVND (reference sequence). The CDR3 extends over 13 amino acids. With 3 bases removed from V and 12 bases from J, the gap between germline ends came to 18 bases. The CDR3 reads CASSITIYRRRYF. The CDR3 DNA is TGTGCCAGTAGTATTACTATCTATCGTCGGAGGTACTTC. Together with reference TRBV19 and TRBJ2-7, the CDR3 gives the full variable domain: DGGITQSPKYLFRKEGQNVTLSCEQNLNHDAMYWYRQDPGQGLRLIYYSQIVNDFQKGDIAEGYSVSREKKESFPLTVTSAQKNPTAFYLCASSITIYRRRYFGPGTRLTVT.

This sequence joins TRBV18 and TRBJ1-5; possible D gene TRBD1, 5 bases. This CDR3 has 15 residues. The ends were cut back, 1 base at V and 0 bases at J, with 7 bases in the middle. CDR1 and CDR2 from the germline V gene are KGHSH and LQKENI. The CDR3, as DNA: TGTGCCAGCTCACCACAGGGGTATAGCAATCAGCCCCAGCATTTT. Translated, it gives CASSPQGYSNQPQHF.

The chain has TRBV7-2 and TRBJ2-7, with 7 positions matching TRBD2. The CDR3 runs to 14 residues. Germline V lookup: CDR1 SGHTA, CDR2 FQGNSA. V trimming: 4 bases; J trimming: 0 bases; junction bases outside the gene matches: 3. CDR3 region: CASSSSGVSYEQYF. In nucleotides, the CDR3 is TGTGCCAGCAGCTCTAGCGGAGTCTCCTACGAGCAGTACTTC.

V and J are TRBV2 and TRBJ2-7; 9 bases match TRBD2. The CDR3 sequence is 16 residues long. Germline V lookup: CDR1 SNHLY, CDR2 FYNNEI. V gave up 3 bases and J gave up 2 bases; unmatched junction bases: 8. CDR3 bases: TGTGCCAGCAGTGATCATATGGCGGGAGGGACCTACGAGCAGTACTTC. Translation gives CASSDHMAGGTYEQYF.

CDR3 loop: CASSLGLAGLYEQYF. For the CDR3, the DNA is TGTGCCAGCAGTTTAGGACTAGCGGGACTCTACGAGCAGTACTTC. The genes are TRBV28 and TRBJ2-7; 12 nucleotides line up with TRBD2. The CDR3 sequence is 15 residues long. V trimming: 2 bases; J trimming: 3 bases; junction bases outside the gene matches: 2. The germline V gene has CDR1 MDHEN and CDR2 SYDVKM.

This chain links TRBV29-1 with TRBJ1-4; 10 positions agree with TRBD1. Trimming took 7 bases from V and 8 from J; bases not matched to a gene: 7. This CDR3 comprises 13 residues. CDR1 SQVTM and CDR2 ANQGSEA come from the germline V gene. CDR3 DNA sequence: TGCAGCGCCACCGGGACAGGGGAAGAAAAACTGTTTTTT. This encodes CSATGTGEEKLFF. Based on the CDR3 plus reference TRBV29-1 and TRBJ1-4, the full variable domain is SAVISQKPSRDICQRGTSLTIQCQVDSQVTMMFWYRQQPGQSLTLIATANQGSEATYESGFVIDKFPISRPNLTFSTLTVSNMSPEDSSIYLCSATGTGEEKLFFGSGTQLSVL.

As DNA, the CDR3 is TGCGCCAGCAGCTTGGGAGCGGGGGGATACAATGAGCAGTTCTTC. Translated, it gives CASSLGAGGYNEQFF. The rearrangement joins TRBV5-1 to TRBJ2-1; TRBD2 aligns across 9 bases. CDR1 is SGHRS and CDR2 is YFSETQ in the germline V gene. V was pared by 0 bases and J by 4 bases, with 2 bases of the junction left unmatched. CDR3 length: 15 residues.

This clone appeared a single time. CDR3 DNA: TGTGCCAGCAGTCGCCGGGCCGGGGAGCTGTTTTTT. Its translation is CASSRRAGELFF. The chain has TRBV6-2 or TRBV6-3 and TRBJ2-2, with D uncertain. The germline gives CDR1 MNHEY, CDR2 SVGEGT. Trimming took off 5 bases at V and 6 bases at J, with 7 bases between the two ends. The CDR3 totals 12 residues.

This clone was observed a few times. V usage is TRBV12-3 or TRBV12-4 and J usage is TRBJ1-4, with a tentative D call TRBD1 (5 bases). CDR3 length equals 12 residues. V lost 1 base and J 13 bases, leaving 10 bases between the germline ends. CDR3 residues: CASSLGRGRLFF. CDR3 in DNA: TGTGCCAGCAGTTTAGGGAGGGGAAGACTGTTTTTT.

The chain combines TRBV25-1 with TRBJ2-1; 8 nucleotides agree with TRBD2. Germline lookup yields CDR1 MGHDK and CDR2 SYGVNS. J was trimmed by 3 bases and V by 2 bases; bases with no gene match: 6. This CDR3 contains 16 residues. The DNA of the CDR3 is TGTGCCAGCAGTGAAAAGACTAGCGCGTTCTACAATGAGCAGTTCTTC. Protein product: CASSEKTSAFYNEQFF.

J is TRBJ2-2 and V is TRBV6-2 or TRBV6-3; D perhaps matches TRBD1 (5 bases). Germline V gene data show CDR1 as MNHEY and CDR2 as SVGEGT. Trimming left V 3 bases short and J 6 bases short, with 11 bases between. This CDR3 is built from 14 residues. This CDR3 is CASSYGPGPGELFF. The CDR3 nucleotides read TGTGCCAGCAGTTATGGTCCAGGGCCCGGGGAGCTGTTTTTT.

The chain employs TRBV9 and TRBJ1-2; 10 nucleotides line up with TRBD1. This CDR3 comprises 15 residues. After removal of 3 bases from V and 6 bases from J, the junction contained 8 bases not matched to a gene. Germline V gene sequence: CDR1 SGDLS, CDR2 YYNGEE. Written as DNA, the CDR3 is TGTGCCAGCAGCGGTGGGACAGGGGATTACGATGGCTACACCTTC. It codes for CASSGGTGDYDGYTF. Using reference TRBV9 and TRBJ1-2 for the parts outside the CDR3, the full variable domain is DSGVTQTPKHLITATGQRVTLRCSPRSGDLSVYWYQQSLDQGLQFLIQYYNGEERAKGNILERFSAQQFPDLHSELNLSSLELGDSALYFCASSGGTGDYDGYTFGSGTRLTVV.

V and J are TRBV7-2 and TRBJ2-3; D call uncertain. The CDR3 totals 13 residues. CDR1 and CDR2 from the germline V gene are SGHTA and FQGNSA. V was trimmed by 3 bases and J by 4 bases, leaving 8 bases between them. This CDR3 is CASSLRRSDTQYF. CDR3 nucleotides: TGTGCCAGCAGCTTGCGGCGCTCAGATACGCAGTATTTT.

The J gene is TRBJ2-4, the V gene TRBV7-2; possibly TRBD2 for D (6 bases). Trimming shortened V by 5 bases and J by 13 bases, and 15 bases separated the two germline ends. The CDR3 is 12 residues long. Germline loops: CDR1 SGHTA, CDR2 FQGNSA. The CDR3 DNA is TGTGCCAGCAGCATGATCTGGGGGGTACAGTACTTC. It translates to CASSMIWGVQYF.

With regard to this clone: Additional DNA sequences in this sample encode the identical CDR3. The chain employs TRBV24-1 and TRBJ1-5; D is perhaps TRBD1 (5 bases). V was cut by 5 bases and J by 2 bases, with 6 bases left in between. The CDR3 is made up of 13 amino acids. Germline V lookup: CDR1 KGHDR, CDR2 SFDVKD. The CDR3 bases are TGTGCCACCAGTGGGGGGGGCAATCAGCCCCAGCATTTT. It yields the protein CATSGGGNQPQHF.

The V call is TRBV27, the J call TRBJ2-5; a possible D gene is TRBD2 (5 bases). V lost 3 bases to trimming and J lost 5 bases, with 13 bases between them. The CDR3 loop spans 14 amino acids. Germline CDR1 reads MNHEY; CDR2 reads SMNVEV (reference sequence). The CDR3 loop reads CASSFRMRGETQYF. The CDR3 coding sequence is TGTGCCAGCAGTTTTCGTATGCGCGGGGAGACCCAGTACTTC.

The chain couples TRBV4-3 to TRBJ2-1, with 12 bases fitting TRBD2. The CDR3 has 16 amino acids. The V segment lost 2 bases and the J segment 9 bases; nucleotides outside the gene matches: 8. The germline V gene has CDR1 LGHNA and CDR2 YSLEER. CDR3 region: CASSQRLAGDKSEQFF. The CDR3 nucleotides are TGCGCCAGCAGCCAAAGACTAGCGGGAGACAAAAGTGAGCAGTTCTTC.

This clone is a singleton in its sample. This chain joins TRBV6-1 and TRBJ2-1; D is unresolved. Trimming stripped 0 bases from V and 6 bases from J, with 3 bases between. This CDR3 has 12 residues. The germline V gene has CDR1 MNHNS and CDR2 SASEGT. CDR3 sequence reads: CASSEARNEQFF. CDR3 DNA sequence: TGTGCCAGCAGTGAAGCCCGCAATGAGCAGTTCTTC.

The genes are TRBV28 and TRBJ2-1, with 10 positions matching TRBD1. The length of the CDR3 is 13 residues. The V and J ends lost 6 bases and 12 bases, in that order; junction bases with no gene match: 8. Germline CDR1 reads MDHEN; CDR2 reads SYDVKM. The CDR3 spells CASRGTGVAWQFF. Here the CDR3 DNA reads TGTGCCAGCAGGGGGACAGGGGTTGCATGGCAGTTCTTC.